The TCR beta chain under discussion was sequenced for a study of T-cell memory formation after mild COVID-19. Study information: Each donor largely had its own TCR clusters.

Findings of the study overall: The second-wave clones peaking on day 37 were not confirmed as SARS-CoV-2-specific.

This clonotype turned up a few times. The antigen remains unidentified. CDR3 length equals 14 residues. The germline gives CDR1 MNHEY, CDR2 SVGAGI. The V gene lost 2 bases and the J gene lost 2 bases, with 9 bases spanning the gap. 5'RACE with constant-segment primers built TCRalpha and TCRbeta cDNA libraries with UMIs. MiXCR, run by TCRdb on the 5' RACE reads, gives a single entry per CDR3 protein. The data hold about 50,000 distinct CDR3 sequences, with 7.3% observed a single time. The rearrangement joins TRBV6-5 to TRBJ1-2; weak D call: TRBD1 (6 bases). This TCR derives from a man younger than 35 who had mild COVID-19 (a few samples of this study predate the infection). Cell type and time point are not known. Sequencing was performed on PBMCs or a T cell subset sorted from them (not recorded which). As DNA, the CDR3 is TGTGCCAGCAGTTACGGGGGGCAGAACTATGGCTACACCTTC. Translated: CASSYGGQNYGYTF.